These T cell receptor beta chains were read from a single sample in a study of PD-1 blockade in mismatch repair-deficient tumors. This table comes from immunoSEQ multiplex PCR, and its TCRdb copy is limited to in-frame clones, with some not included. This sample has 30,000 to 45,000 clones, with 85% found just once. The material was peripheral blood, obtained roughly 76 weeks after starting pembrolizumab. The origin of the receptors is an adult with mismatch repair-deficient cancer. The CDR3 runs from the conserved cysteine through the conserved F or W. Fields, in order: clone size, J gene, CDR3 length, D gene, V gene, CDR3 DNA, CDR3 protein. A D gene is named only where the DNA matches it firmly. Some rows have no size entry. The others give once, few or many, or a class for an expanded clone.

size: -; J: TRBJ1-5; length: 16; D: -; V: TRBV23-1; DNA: TGCGCCAGCGGTCAAGGTCCGGGGGTATGGAATCAGCCCCAGCATTTT; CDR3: CASGQGPGVWNQPQHF
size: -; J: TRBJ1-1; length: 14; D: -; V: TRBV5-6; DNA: TGTGCCAGCAGCTTGGTCGGCTTGAACACTGAAGCTTTCTTT; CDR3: CASSLVGLNTEAFF
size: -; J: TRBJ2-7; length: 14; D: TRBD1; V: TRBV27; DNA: TGTGCCAGCAGTTTATGGGCCAGGGGGTACGAGCAGTACTTC; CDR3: CASSLWARGYEQYF
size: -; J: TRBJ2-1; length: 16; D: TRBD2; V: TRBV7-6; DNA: TGTGCCAGCAGCCCCACCGGGACTACCCCCTACAATGAGCAGTTCTTC; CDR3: CASSPTGTTPYNEQFF
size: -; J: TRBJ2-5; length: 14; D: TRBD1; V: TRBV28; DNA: TGTGCCAGCAGCCTGGACAGGGTTGGGGAGACCCAGTACTTC; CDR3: CASSLDRVGETQYF
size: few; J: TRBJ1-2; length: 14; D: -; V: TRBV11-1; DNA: TGTGCCAGCAGCCTGTCAGGCGGGGGGAGCGGCTACACCTTC; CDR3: CASSLSGGGSGYTF
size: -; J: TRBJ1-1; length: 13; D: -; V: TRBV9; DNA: TGTGCCAGCAGCGTAGGAGGGAGAACTGAAGCTTTCTTT; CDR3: CASSVGGRTEAFF
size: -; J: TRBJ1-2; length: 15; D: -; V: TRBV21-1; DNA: TGTGCCAGCAGCAAAGCGCTTTGGGGTATGGGCGGCTACACCTTC; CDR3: CASSKALWGMGGYTF
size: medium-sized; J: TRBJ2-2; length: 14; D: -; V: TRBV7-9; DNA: TGTGCCAGCAGCCGAGAAATGGGGCCCGGGGAGCTGTTTTTT; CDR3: CASSREMGPGELFF
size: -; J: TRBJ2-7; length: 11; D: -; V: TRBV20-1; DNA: TGCAGTGCTAGACGCGCGGACGAGCAGTACTTC; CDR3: CSARRADEQYF
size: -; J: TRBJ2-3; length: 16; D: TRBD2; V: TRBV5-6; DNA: TGTGCCAGCAGCTTGCCCGTGACTAGCGCCACAGATACGCAGTATTTT; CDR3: CASSLPVTSATDTQYF
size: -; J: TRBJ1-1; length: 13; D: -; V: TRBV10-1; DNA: TGCGCCAGCAGGAGGGGACAGAACACTGAAGCTTTCTTT; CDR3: CASRRGQNTEAFF
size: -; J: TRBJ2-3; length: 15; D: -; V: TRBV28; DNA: TGTGCCAGCAGTCTAGACGGGTTGGGCACAGATACGCAGTATTTT; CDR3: CASSLDGLGTDTQYF
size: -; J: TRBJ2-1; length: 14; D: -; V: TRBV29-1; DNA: TGCAGCGCGGACAGGGAGGGATCCTACAATGAGCAGTTCTTC; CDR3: CSADREGSYNEQFF
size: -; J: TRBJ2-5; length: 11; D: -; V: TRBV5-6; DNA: TGTGCCAGCAGCTTGCAAGAGACCCAGTACTTC; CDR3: CASSLQETQYF
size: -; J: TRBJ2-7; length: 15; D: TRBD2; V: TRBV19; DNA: TGTGCCAGTAACCCGACCGGGACTAGCGGTTACGAGCAGTACTTC; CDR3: CASNPTGTSGYEQYF
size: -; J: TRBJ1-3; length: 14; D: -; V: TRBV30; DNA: TGTGCCTGGAGAGCCGTGTACTCTGGAAACACCATATATTTT; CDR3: CAWRAVYSGNTIYF
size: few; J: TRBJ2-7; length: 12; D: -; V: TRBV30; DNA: TGTGCCTGGAGTGTAGGGGGGTACGAGCAGTACTTC; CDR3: CAWSVGGYEQYF
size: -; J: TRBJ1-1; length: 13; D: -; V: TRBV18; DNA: TGTGCCAGCAAACAGGGCCCGAACACTGAAGCTTTCTTT; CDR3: CASKQGPNTEAFF
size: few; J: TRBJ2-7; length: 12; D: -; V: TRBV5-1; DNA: TGCGCCAGCAGCCTGGCAAGCCACGAGCAGTACTTC; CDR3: CASSLASHEQYF
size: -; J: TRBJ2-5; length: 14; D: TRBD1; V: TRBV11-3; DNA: TGTGCCAGCAGCACCCGACAGGGTGAAGAGACCCAGTACTTC; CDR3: CASSTRQGEETQYF
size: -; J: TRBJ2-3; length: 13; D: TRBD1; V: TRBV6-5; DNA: TGTGCCAGCAGTCTGAACAGGGGCGATACGCAGTATTTT; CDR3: CASSLNRGDTQYF
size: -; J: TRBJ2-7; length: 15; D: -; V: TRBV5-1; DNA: TGCGCCAGCAGTCAAGTTCAGGTCCCGTCTAGCGAGCAGTACTTC; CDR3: CASSQVQVPSSEQYF
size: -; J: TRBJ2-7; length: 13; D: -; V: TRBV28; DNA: TGTGCCAGCAGTTTTGGGATCCCCCTGGGGCAGTACTTC; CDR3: CASSFGIPLGQYF
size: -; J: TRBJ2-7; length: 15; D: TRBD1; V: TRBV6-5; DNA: TGTGCCAGCAGTCGGACCGGGACAGGGGCCTACGAGCAGTACTTC; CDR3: CASSRTGTGAYEQYF
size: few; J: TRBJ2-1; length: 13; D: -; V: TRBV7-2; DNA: TGTGCCAGCAGCTTCAACCTCTACAATGAGCAGTTCTTC; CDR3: CASSFNLYNEQFF
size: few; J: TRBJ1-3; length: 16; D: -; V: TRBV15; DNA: TGTGCCACCAGCAGAAGGCAGCTGAGCTCTGGAAACACCATATATTTT; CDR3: CATSRRQLSSGNTIYF
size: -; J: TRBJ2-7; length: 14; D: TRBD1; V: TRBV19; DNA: TGTGCCAGTAGTATAAGAACAGGGGCCTACGAGCAGTACTTC; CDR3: CASSIRTGAYEQYF
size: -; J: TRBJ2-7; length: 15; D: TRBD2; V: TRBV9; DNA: TGTGCCAGCAGCGTTCATGCGGGAGTTAGATACGAGCAGTACTTC; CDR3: CASSVHAGVRYEQYF
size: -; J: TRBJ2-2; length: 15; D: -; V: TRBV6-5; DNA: TGTGCCAGCAGTCCCCAGACTCATAACACCGGGGAGCTGTTTTTT; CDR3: CASSPQTHNTGELFF
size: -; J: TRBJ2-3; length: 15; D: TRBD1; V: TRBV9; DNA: TGTGCCAGCAGCGGATGGGACAGGAACTCAGATACGCAGTATTTT; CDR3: CASSGWDRNSDTQYF
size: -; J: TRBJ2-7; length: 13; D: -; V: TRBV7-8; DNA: TGTGCCAGCAGCTATCGCAGGGTCCACGAGCAGTACTTC; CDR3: CASSYRRVHEQYF
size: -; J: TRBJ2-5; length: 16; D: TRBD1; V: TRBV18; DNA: TGTGCCAGCTCACTAGCCGGGACAGGGATTCAAGAGACCCAGTACTTC; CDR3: CASSLAGTGIQETQYF
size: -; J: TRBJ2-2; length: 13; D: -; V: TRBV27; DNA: TGTGCCAGCAGGTCTGATAACACCGGGGAGCTGTTTTTT; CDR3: CASRSDNTGELFF
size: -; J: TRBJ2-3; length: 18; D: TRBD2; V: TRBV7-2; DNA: TGTGCCAGCAGCTCCCCGACTAGCGGGGGGAGGGCCACAGATACGCAGTATTTT; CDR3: CASSSPTSGGRATDTQYF
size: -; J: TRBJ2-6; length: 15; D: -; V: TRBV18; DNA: TGTGCCAGCTCACCACCGGTCGGGGGGGCCAACGTCCTGACTTTC; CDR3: CASSPPVGGANVLTF
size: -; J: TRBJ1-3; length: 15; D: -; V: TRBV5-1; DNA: TGCGCCAGCAGACCGATTGATCGCGGAGGAAACACCATATATTTT; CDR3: CASRPIDRGGNTIYF
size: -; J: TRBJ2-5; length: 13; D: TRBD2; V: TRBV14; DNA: TGTGCCAGCAGCCCCGGGGGGCAAGAGACCCAGTACTTC; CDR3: CASSPGGQETQYF
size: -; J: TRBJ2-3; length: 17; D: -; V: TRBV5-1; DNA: TGCGCCAGCAGCTTGAATTCGGCGGGACTTAGCACAGATACGCAGTATTTT; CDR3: CASSLNSAGLSTDTQYF
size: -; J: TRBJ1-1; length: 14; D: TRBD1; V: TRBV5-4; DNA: TGTGCCAGCAGCCCGGGACAGGGGACCACTGAAGCTTTCTTT; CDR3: CASSPGQGTTEAFF
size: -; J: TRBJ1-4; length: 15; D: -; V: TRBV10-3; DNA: TGTGCCATCAGATCGGGGGTGGGGACTAATGAAAAACTGTTTTTT; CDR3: CAIRSGVGTNEKLFF
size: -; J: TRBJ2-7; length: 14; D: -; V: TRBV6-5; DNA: TGTGCCAGCAGTTACGATGGCAGAGATTACGAGCAGTACTTC; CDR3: CASSYDGRDYEQYF
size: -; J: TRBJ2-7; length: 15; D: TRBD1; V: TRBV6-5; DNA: TGTGCCAGCAGTGGCGGACAGGGAGACTTCTACGAGCAGTACTTC; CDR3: CASSGGQGDFYEQYF
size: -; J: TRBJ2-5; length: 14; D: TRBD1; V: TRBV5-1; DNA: TGCGCCAGCAGCCCGGGGACAGGTAAAGAGACCCAGTACTTC; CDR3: CASSPGTGKETQYF
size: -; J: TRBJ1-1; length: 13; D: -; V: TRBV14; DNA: TGTGCCAGCAGCCAAGATCAAAACACTGAAGCTTTCTTT; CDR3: CASSQDQNTEAFF
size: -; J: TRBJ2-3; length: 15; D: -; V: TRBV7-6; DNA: TGTGCCAGCAGCTTAGCAGCCGCTAGAACAGATACGCAGTATTTT; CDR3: CASSLAAARTDTQYF
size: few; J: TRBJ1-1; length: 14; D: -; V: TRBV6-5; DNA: TGTGCCAGCAGAAGCCGCCAGGGATCCACTGAAGCTTTCTTT; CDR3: CASRSRQGSTEAFF
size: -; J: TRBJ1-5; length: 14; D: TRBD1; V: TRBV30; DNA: TGTGCCTGGAGTGCCGACAGGGTCAATCAGCCCCAGCATTTT; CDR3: CAWSADRVNQPQHF
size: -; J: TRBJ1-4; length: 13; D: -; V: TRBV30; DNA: TGTGCCTGGACTACAGGGTTCCGTGAAAAACTGTTTTTT; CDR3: CAWTTGFREKLFF
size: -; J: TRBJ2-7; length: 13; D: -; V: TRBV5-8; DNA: TGTGCCAGCAGCTACCGGCCTACCTACGAGCAGTACTTC; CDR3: CASSYRPTYEQYF
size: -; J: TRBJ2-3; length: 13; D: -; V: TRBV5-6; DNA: TGTGCCAGCAGCTTAACTAGTTGGGATACGCAGTATTTT; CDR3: CASSLTSWDTQYF
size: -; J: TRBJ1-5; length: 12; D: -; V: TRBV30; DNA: TGTGCCTGGAGTGATAGCAATCAGCCCCAGCATTTT; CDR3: CAWSDSNQPQHF
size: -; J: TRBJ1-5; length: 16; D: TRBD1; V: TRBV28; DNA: TGTGCCAGCGCCACCCTGAGGGACAGGGGCAATCAGCCCCAGCATTTT; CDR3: CASATLRDRGNQPQHF
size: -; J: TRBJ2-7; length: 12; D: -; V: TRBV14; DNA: TGTGCCAGCAGCCAAGAGGGGGGCTGGCAGTACTTC; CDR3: CASSQEGGWQYF